One sample yielded the 11 T cell receptor beta chains listed below, sequenced in a study of blood T cell repertoires in COVID-19. Clones were read by immunoSEQ multiplex PCR, and TCRdb kept only the in-frame ones, dropping some. Altogether 150,000 to 180,000 clones are present, roughly nine tenths being singletons, with the ten largest covering approximately 0.59%. Material for sequencing was peripheral blood. All receptors come from a man aged 45-65 years with acute or convalescent COVID-19.

V usage is TRBV3-1 (or the pseudogene TRBV3-2) and J usage is TRBJ2-1; 12 bases agree with TRBD2. The V and J ends lost 2 bases and 7 bases, in that order; junction bases with no gene match: 9. Germline V CDR1 and CDR2: LGHDT, YNNKEL (reference sequence). There are 17 residues in the CDR3. The CDR3 nucleotides are TGTGCCAGCAGCCAATTTATCGGACTAGCGGGACAAAATGAGCAGTTCTTC. It translates to CASSQFIGLAGQNEQFF.

This clone showed up just a few times. J is TRBJ1-2 and V is TRBV3-1 (or the pseudogene TRBV3-2); D not certain. CDR3 length equals 15 residues. The V end lost 0 bases, the J end lost 7 bases, and 15 bases lay between the germline ends. The germline V gene has CDR1 LGHDT and CDR2 YNNKEL (reference sequence). CDR3 nucleotides: TGTGCCAGCAGCCAAGATCTAGCCCAGAGGCTTGGCTACACCTTC. Translating it yields CASSQDLAQRLGYTF.

The chain employs TRBV7-2 and TRBJ1-2; 11 bases line up with TRBD1. Germline V gives CDR1 SGHTA, CDR2 FQGNSA. The length of the CDR3 is 15 residues. Trimming cost V 5 bases and J 5 bases; bases outside gene matches: 7. The CDR3 region has the DNA TGTGCCAGCAGCCAAGGGACAGGGGGAAGGTATGGCTACACCTTC. Translating gives CASSQGTGGRYGYTF.

This rearrangement joins TRBV7-6 to TRBJ1-1, with D possibly matching TRBD1 (5 bases). The CDR3 runs to 15 residues. V lost 7 bases, J lost 1 base, and 16 bases lay in between. Germline loops: CDR1 SGHVS, CDR2 FNYEAQ. CDR3 sequence: CASTRSPGSNTEAFF. CDR3 bases: TGTGCCAGCACCCGGTCTCCAGGGTCGAACACTGAAGCTTTCTTT.

Only one count was recorded for this clone. This chain connects TRBV7-7 to TRBJ2-7; 7 nucleotides agree with TRBD1. The germline gives CDR1 SSHAT, CDR2 FNYEAQ (reference sequence). The CDR3 spans 17 residues. The CDR3 reads CASIVRDRAPNLYEQYV. The CDR3 nucleotides are TGTGCTAGCATCGTACGGGACAGAGCTCCCAATCTCTACGAGCAGTACGTC.

The rearrangement links TRBV11-2 to TRBJ2-2; 10 bases are a match to TRBD2. Germline loops: CDR1 SGHAT, CDR2 FQNNGV. The J segment lost 3 bases and the V segment lost 3 bases, leaving 10 bases of the junction unmatched. The CDR3 length is 18 residues. CDR3 residues: CASSFNPGLADHTGELFF. DNA of the CDR3: TGTGCCAGCAGCTTTAACCCCGGACTAGCGGACCACACCGGGGAGCTGTTTTTT.

This chain joins TRBV6-2 or TRBV6-3 and TRBJ2-2, with TRBD2 matching over 8 bases. There are 15 residues in the CDR3. From germline, CDR1 is MNHEY and CDR2 SVGEGT. V lost 5 bases and J lost 3; bases outside the gene matches: 5. The CDR3 DNA follows: TGTGCCAGCAGTGTAGCGGGGATAGACACCGGGGAGCTGTTTTTT. This translates into CASSVAGIDTGELFF.

The chain couples TRBV24-1 to TRBJ1-1, with 7 nucleotides matching TRBD1. Per germline, CDR1 KGHDR and CDR2 SFDVKD. The V segment lost 3 bases and the J segment 5 bases; nucleotides outside the gene matches: 5. The CDR3 runs 14 residues. CDR3 amino acids: CATSDRQTGTEAFF. The CDR3 DNA is TGTGCCACCAGTGATCGCCAGACAGGGACTGAAGCTTTCTTT.

The genes are TRBV28 and TRBJ2-1, with 7 bases fitting TRBD1. This CDR3 spans 20 amino acids. The germline CDR1 and CDR2 sequences are MDHEN and SYDVKM. V shed 5 bases and J 2 bases; nucleotides not matched to a gene: 21. CDR3 bases: TGTGCCAGCAGTACCAACCACCGAGGACAGGCGCTTTGGACCTACAATGAGCAGTTCTTC. This gives the protein CASSTNHRGQALWTYNEQFF.

The V and J genes are TRBV2 and TRBJ2-1; D is ambiguous. In germline, CDR1 is SNHLY, CDR2 FYNNEI. This CDR3 region has 14 residues. The V gene lost 7 bases and the J gene lost 7 bases, with 17 bases spanning the gap. CDR3 loop: CASTSATHWNEQFF. The CDR3 coding sequence is TGTGCCAGCACCTCCGCAACCCACTGGAATGAGCAGTTCTTC.

The CDR3 sequence is CAISEWSGAAVDTQYF. DNA for the CDR3: TGTGCCATCAGTGAGTGGAGCGGGGCGGCAGTGGATACGCAGTATTTT. The chain links TRBV10-3 to TRBJ2-3, with 7 bases identical to TRBD2. Germline-derived CDR1 and CDR2 are ENHRY and SYGVKD. Losses at the gene ends were 1 base for V and 6 bases for J; bases not matched to a gene: 10. The CDR3 is 16 residues long.